The next 20 T cell receptor beta chains were all read from a single sample in a study of CD8+ T cells in alopecia areata. Extracted RNA was reverse transcribed into cDNA, the sequencing template. This table comes from immunoSEQ multiplex PCR, and its TCRdb copy is limited to in-frame clones, with some not included. The sample yields roughly 200,000 clones, about 40% seen once. Treatment noted: oral pan-JAK inhibitor, 5-10 mg twice daily. This specimen consisted of CD4+ T cells sorted from blood, obtained around week 37, from a patient treated with tofacitinib. These receptors originate from a human donor with alopecia areata.

V usage is TRBV4-1 and J usage is TRBJ2-1; 9 nucleotides match TRBD2. The germline V gene encodes CDR1 MGHRA and CDR2 YSYEKL. V shed 0 bases and J 2 bases; nucleotides not matched to a gene: 5. This CDR3 region has 17 residues. The DNA for the CDR3 is TGCGCCAGCAGCCAAGATAAAGCGGGAGGAACCTACAATGAGCAGTTCTTC. Translation: CASSQDKAGGTYNEQFF.

In its sample, this clone was seen a few times. The chain joins TRBV7-2 to TRBJ2-2; 7 nucleotides agree with TRBD1. The CDR3 length is 16 residues. Trimming took 5 bases from V and 7 from J; bases not matched to a gene: 13. The germline V gene encodes CDR1 SGHTA and CDR2 FQGNSA. The CDR3 sequence is CASSLNRQGGGGELFF. CDR3 in DNA: TGTGCCAGCAGCCTTAACCGACAGGGTGGCGGCGGGGAGCTGTTTTTT.

This clone was picked up a small number of times. The same CDR3 can be traced to other DNA sequences in this sample. The J gene is TRBJ2-7, the V gene TRBV30; D gene ambiguous. There are 13 residues in the CDR3. CDR1 and CDR2 from the germline V gene are GTSNPN and SVGIG (reference sequence). Trimming pared 3 bases from V and 0 bases from J, leaving 9 bases between. The DNA for the CDR3 is TGTGCCTGGAGCCCAGCCAGCTCCTACGAGCAGTACTTC. Translated, it gives CAWSPASSYEQYF. The whole variable domain, remainder taken from reference TRBV30 and TRBJ2-7, is SQTIHQWPATLVQPVGSPLSLECTVEGTSNPNLYWYRQAAGRGLQLLFYSVGIGQISSEVPQNLSASRPQDRQFILSSKKLLLSDSGFYLCAWSPASSYEQYFGPGTRLTVT.

This clone turned up a few times. The chain links TRBV19 to TRBJ2-1, with D perhaps TRBD2 (6 bases). CDR1 LNHDA and CDR2 SQIVND come from the germline V gene (reference sequence). Trimming shortened V by 5 bases and J by 2 bases, and 19 bases separated the two germline ends. This CDR3 region has 17 residues. CDR3 residues: CASSRSGERATYNEQFF. CDR3 nucleotide sequence: TGTGCCAGTAGTCGTTCGGGGGAAAGGGCTACCTACAATGAGCAGTTCTTC.

There are a few counts of this clone. This rearrangement joins TRBV29-1 to TRBJ2-3; D not certain. V lost 3 bases to trimming and J lost 0 bases, with 4 bases between them. The germline V gene has CDR1 SQVTM and CDR2 ANQGSEA. The CDR3 is 12 amino acids. CDR3 residues: CSVDDSTDTQYF. The CDR3 region has the DNA TGCAGCGTTGATGACAGCACAGATACGCAGTATTTT.

The rearrangement joins TRBV20-1 to TRBJ2-5; D gene unclear. This CDR3 is 11 amino acids long. CDR1 and CDR2 (germline): DFQATT, SNEGSKA (reference sequence). V dropped 4 bases and J dropped 5 bases, with 8 bases sitting between them. The CDR3 here is CSATRRETQYF. CDR3 sequence (DNA): TGCAGTGCTACCAGGCGGGAGACCCAGTACTTC.

V gene TRBV30 combines with J gene TRBJ1-2; 7 bases agree with TRBD1. The V segment lost 0 bases and the J segment 7 bases; nucleotides outside the gene matches: 11. In germline, CDR1 is GTSNPN, CDR2 SVGIG (reference sequence). This CDR3 has 15 residues. In DNA form, the CDR3 reads TGTGCCTGGAGTGTAGGGGCAGGGGGACCACTTGGCTACACCTTC. Amino acid sequence: CAWSVGAGGPLGYTF.

This clone was recorded at least ten times. This chain connects TRBV7-2 to TRBJ2-7, with 9 bases lining up with TRBD2. V shed 0 bases and J 0 bases; nucleotides not matched to a gene: 3. The CDR3 runs to 16 residues. Germline CDR1 is SGHTA and CDR2 is FQGNSA. The CDR3 DNA sequence: TGTGCCAGCAGCTTAGCGTCGACTAGCGGCTCCTACGAGCAGTACTTC. Its translation: CASSLASTSGSYEQYF.

As to this clone: The same CDR3 is also encoded by other DNA sequences in this sample. The rearrangement links TRBV7-2 to TRBJ2-5; no clear D. V lost 3 bases to trimming and J lost 2 bases, with 10 bases between them. CDR1 is SGHTA and CDR2 is FQGNSA in the germline V gene. This CDR3 spans 14 amino acids. This CDR3 reads CASSLDRRQETQYF. CDR3 DNA: TGTGCCAGCAGCTTGGACCGGAGACAAGAGACCCAGTACTTC.

V gene TRBV5-1 combines with J gene TRBJ2-7; D is undetermined. The V end lost 6 bases, the J end lost 2 bases, and 15 bases lay between the germline ends. Germline values: CDR1 SGHRS, CDR2 YFSETQ. The CDR3 totals 14 residues. DNA for the CDR3: TGCGCCAGCACCCGAGGCCAGGCAGCCTACGAGCAGTACTTC. The encoded protein is CASTRGQAAYEQYF.

This clone has just a few counts. V gene TRBV11-1 combines with J gene TRBJ2-5; D possibly corresponds to TRBD2 (6 bases). The V end was cut by 2 bases, the J end by 1 base, with 17 bases between. Germline V gives CDR1 SGHAT, CDR2 FQDESV (reference sequence). This CDR3 is built from 17 residues. The CDR3 nucleotides read TGTGCCAGCAGCTTAACCCCCTCGGGAGTTCCCCAAGAGACCCAGTACTTC. This sequence encodes CASSLTPSGVPQETQYF.

As concerns this clone: The same CDR3 also results from other DNA sequences found in this sample. The chain uses TRBV6-5 and TRBJ1-5; the D is unclear. Trimming took off 0 bases at V and 0 bases at J, with 0 bases between the two ends. Germline V gives CDR1 MNHEY, CDR2 SVGAGI. The length of the CDR3 is 13 residues. The CDR3 DNA is TGTGCCAGCAGTTACTCTAGCAATCAGCCCCAGCATTTT. It is translated as CASSYSSNQPQHF.

J is TRBJ2-1 and V is TRBV2, with a weak D call TRBD1 (6 bases). The CDR3 consists of 14 residues. The V end was cut by 11 bases, the J end by 2 bases, with 16 bases between. Germline V gene data show CDR1 as SNHLY and CDR2 as FYNNEI. In DNA, the CDR3 is TGTGCCGATAGCGTGGGGGCCCCCTACAATGAGCAGTTCTTC. This codes for CADSVGAPYNEQFF.

This clone appeared a few times. V is TRBV29-1 and J is TRBJ2-1; the match to TRBD2 covers 12 bases. Trimming cost V 1 base and J 8 bases; bases outside gene matches: 3. The CDR3 runs to 14 residues. Germline loops: CDR1 SQVTM, CDR2 ANQGSEA. The CDR3 DNA reads as TGCAGCGTTGAAGCCCGACTAGCGGGAGATGAGCAGTTCTTC. Protein sequence: CSVEARLAGDEQFF.

The chain combines TRBV29-1 with TRBJ2-5; 11 nucleotides line up with TRBD2. The CDR3 has 16 residues. Germline values: CDR1 SQVTM, CDR2 ANQGSEA. V trimming: 6 bases; J trimming: 5 bases; junction bases outside the gene matches: 14. In nucleotides, the CDR3 is TGCAGCGTAGGGCGTCTAGCGGGAGGAGTGGGGGAGACCCAGTACTTC. Protein product: CSVGRLAGGVGETQYF.

The V and J genes are TRBV7-2 and TRBJ1-2, with a weak D call TRBD1 (5 bases). Trimming took 2 bases from V and 0 from J, leaving 10 bases between them. Germline CDR1 and CDR2: SGHTA and FQGNSA. This CDR3 comprises 15 residues. CDR3 DNA: TGTGCCAGCAGCTTATCGCGGGGGGCTAACTATGGCTACACCTTC. This sequence encodes CASSLSRGANYGYTF.

V gene TRBV5-1 combines with J gene TRBJ1-1; TRBD1 matches at 8 bases. V was pared by 4 bases and J by 0 bases, with 5 bases of the junction left unmatched. This CDR3 has 15 amino acids. Germline V CDR1 and CDR2: SGHRS, YFSETQ. The DNA of the CDR3 is TGCGCCAGCAGCCTACGGACAGGGATGAACACTGAAGCTTTCTTT. Its protein is CASSLRTGMNTEAFF.

This clone turned up a few times. The chain recombines TRBV7-9 with TRBJ1-1; 8 bases align to TRBD1. With 6 bases clipped from V and 6 bases from J, the junction kept 9 bases outside the gene matches. The CDR3 contains 14 residues. Germline V gene sequence: CDR1 SEHNR, CDR2 FQNEAQ (reference sequence). The CDR3 nucleotides read TGTGCCAGCAGGGCGACAGGGGCGGTCCCTGAAGCTTTCTTT. Its translation is CASRATGAVPEAFF.

The V and J genes are TRBV15 and TRBJ2-4; a possible D gene is TRBD1 (5 bases). Germline V gives CDR1 LNHNV, CDR2 YYDKDF (reference sequence). Trimming cost V 8 bases and J 8 bases, with 19 bases left between them. The CDR3 contains 14 residues. The CDR3 loop is CATHTRTRRDIQYF. DNA of the CDR3: TGTGCCACCCATACGAGGACACGAAGGGACATTCAGTACTTC.

The V gene is TRBV30, the J gene TRBJ2-1; D gene unclear. V lost 2 bases, J lost 1 base, and 15 bases lay in between. There are 16 residues in the CDR3. The germline gives CDR1 GTSNPN, CDR2 SVGIG (reference sequence). CDR3 residues: CAWSRARLGSYNEQFF. The CDR3 DNA reads as TGTGCCTGGAGTAGGGCCAGGTTAGGGTCCTACAATGAGCAGTTCTTC.